This TCR beta chain comes out of a study of shared clonotypes between healthy human individuals. Study-wide context: Researchers drew samples from a couple of women and a few men aged 18 to 49. CD4 naive and CD4 memory each took three plates per donor, while CD8 naive took two and CD8 memory one.

V was shortened by 1 base and J by 0 bases, with 14 bases between the two germline ends. Germline CDR1 and CDR2: SGHRS and YFSETQ. The CDR3 covers 16 residues. A note on this clone: Its antigen is as yet unknown.

Whole-study results and caveats: Blood was the only sampled material, and tissue repertoires likely differ. All-four-donor shared clonotypes had higher generation probabilities than non-shared clonotypes did.

Using immunoSEQ multiplex PCR, the repertoire was profiled, and TCRdb retains in-frame clones only, with some absent. The sample includes hundreds of thousands of clones, roughly 96% of them seen just once. This chain connects TRBV5-1 to TRBJ2-7; D is uncertain. Source material: memory CD8+ T cells sorted from blood. Sample subset: CD45RO+ cells pooled with CCR7-negative TemRA cells. The clonotype was recovered from a man under 40 in good health. Here the CDR3 reads CASSLFLSRSSYEQYF. The CDR3 DNA reads TGCGCCAGCAGCTTGTTTCTCTCACGGAGCTCCTACGAGCAGTACTTC.